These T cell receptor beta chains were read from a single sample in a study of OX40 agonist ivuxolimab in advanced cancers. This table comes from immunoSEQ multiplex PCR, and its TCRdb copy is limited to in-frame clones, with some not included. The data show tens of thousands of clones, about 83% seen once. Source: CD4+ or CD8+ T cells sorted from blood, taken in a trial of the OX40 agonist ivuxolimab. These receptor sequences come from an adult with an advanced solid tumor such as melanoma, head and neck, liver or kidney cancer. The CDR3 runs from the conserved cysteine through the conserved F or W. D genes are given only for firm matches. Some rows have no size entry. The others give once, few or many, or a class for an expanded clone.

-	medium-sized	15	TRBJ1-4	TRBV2	CASRGQQLTNEKLFF	TGTGCCAGCAGGGGGCAACAGTTAACAAATGAAAAACTGTTTTTT
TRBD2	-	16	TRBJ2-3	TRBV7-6	CASSPGGGSGGSPLLF	TGTGCCAGCAGCCCCGGAGGAGGTAGCGGGGGGAGCCCCCTTTTATTT
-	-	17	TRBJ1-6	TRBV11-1	CASSLYVTGQSSSPLHF	TGTGCCAGCAGCTTGTATGTTACCGGGCAGTCGTCTTCACCCCTCCACTTT
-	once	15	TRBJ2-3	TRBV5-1	CASSLEGERVDTQYF	TGCGCCAGCAGCTTGGAAGGGGAGCGAGTAGATACGCAGTATTTT
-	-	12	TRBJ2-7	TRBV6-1	CASSEMTTEQYF	TGTGCCAGCAGTGAAATGACAACGGAGCAGTACTTC
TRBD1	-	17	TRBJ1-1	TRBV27	CASSSSGTGVMNTEAFF	TGTGCCAGCAGTTCCTCCGGGACAGGGGTAATGAACACTGAAGCTTTCTTT
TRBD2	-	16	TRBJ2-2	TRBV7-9	CASSPGLAMNTGELFF	TGTGCCAGCAGCCCTGGACTAGCGATGAACACCGGGGAGCTGTTTTTT
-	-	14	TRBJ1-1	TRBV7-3	CASSMGRGGAEAFF	TGTGCCAGCAGCATGGGACGAGGAGGGGCTGAAGCTTTCTTT
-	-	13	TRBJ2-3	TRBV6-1	CASSEFGPDTQYF	TGTGCCAGCAGTGAATTTGGGCCCGATACGCAGTATTTT
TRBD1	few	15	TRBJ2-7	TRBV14	CASSPWTGTSYEQYF	TGTGCCAGCAGCCCCTGGACAGGGACCTCCTACGAGCAGTACTTC
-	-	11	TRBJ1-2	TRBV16	CASSHDGSYTF	TGTGCCAGCAGCCACGACGGATCCTACACCTTC
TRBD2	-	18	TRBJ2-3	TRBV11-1	CASSLISRSGGTTDTQYF	TGTGCCAGCAGCTTAATATCCAGGAGCGGGGGGACCACAGATACGCAGTATTTT
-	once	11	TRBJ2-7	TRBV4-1	CASSQEGVQYF	TGCGCCAGCAGCCAAGAAGGGGTGCAGTACTTC
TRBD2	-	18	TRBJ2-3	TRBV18	CASSPPRRSGVYTDTQYF	TGTGCCAGCTCACCACCGCGGAGAAGCGGGGTTTACACAGATACGCAGTATTTT
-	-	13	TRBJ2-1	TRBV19	CASSIARYNEQFF	TGTGCCAGTAGTATAGCTCGGTACAATGAGCAGTTCTTC
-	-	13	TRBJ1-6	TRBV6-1	CASGTVGSEPLHF	TGTGCCAGTGGGACGGTTGGTAGTGAACCCCTCCACTTT
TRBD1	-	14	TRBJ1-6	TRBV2	CASHLQGTSSPLHF	TGTGCCAGCCACCTACAGGGGACGTCTTCACCCCTCCACTTT
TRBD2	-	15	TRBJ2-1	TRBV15	CATSRTSGGRDEQFF	TGTGCCACCAGCCGGACTAGCGGGGGGCGCGATGAGCAGTTCTTC
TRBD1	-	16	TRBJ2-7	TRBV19	CASTPGGRTGVHEQYF	TGTGCCAGTACCCCTGGGGGTAGGACAGGGGTCCACGAGCAGTACTTC
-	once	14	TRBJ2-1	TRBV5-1	CASSLEAGRREQFF	TGCGCCAGCAGCTTGGAGGCAGGTAGGCGTGAGCAGTTCTTC
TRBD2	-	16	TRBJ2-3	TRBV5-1	CASSLLVAGGSGTQYF	TGCGCCAGCAGCTTGTTAGTGGCGGGAGGGTCCGGTACGCAGTATTTT
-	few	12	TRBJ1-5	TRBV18	CASSPRIGPQHF	TGTGCCAGCTCACCACGAATTGGGCCCCAGCATTTT
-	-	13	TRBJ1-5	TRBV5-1	CASSLTADSPQHF	TGCGCCAGCAGCTTGACGGCCGATTCGCCCCAGCATTTT
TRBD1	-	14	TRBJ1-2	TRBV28	CASFLKGTGDGYTF	TGTGCCAGCTTTCTAAAAGGGACAGGAGATGGCTACACCTTC
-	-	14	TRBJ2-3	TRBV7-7	CASSPGSSTDTQYF	TGTGCTAGCAGCCCGGGATCTAGCACAGATACGCAGTATTTT
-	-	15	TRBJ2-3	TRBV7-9	CASSHSGDSWDTQYF	TGTGCCAGCAGCCACTCAGGCGACAGCTGGGATACGCAGTATTTT
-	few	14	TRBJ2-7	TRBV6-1	CASIGLGSSYEQYF	TGTGCCAGCATTGGTTTGGGGAGCTCCTACGAGCAGTACTTC
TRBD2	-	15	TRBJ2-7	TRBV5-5	CASSSLRGGLYEQYF	TGTGCCAGCAGCTCTTTGCGGGGGGGGCTGTACGAGCAGTACTTC
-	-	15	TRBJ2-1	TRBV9	CASSVVNGLRDEQFF	TGTGCCAGCAGCGTAGTGAACGGACTTAGGGATGAGCAGTTCTTC
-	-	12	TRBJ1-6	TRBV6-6	CASSPSNSPLHF	TGTGCCAGCAGTCCCTCGAATTCACCCCTCCACTTT
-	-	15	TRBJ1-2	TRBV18	CASSRSGGTNYGYTF	TGTGCCAGCTCACGTTCGGGCGGGACAAACTATGGCTACACCTTC
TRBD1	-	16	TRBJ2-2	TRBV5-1	CASSPSGQRNTGELFF	TGCGCCAGCAGCCCCTCGGGACAGAGGAACACCGGGGAGCTGTTTTTT
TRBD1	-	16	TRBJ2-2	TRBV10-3	CAISDYRGLNTGELFF	TGTGCCATCAGTGACTACAGGGGGCTAAACACCGGGGAGCTGTTTTTT
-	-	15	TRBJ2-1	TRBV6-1	CASSARDGAYNEQFF	TGTGCCAGCAGTGCGCGGGACGGCGCCTACAATGAGCAGTTCTTC
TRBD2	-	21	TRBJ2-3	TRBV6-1	CASSEEGDLAGFGTSTDTQYF	TGTGCCAGCAGTGAAGAGGGAGATCTAGCGGGCTTCGGTACTAGCACAGATACGCAGTATTTT
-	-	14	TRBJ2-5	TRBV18	CASSPGTYQETQYF	TGTGCCAGCTCCCCCGGGACGTACCAAGAGACCCAGTACTTC
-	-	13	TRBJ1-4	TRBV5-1	CASSLGAFEKLFF	TGCGCCAGCAGCTTGGGGGCCTTTGAAAAACTGTTTTTT
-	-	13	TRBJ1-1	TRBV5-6	CASSFTRNTEAFF	TGTGCCAGCAGCTTTACGCGGAACACTGAAGCTTTCTTT
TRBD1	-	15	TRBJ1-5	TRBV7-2	CASSVNRGSNQPQHF	TGTGCCAGCAGCGTCAACAGGGGGTCCAATCAGCCCCAGCATTTT
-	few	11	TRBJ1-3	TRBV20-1	CSASAGNTIYF	TGCAGTGCGTCAGCTGGAAACACCATATATTTT
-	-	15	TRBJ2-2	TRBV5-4	CASSMDWINTGELFF	TGTGCCAGCAGCATGGACTGGATTAACACCGGGGAGCTGTTTTTT
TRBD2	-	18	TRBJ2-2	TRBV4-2	CASSQASGTSGSHGELFF	TGTGCCAGCAGCCAAGCCTCTGGGACTAGCGGGAGTCACGGGGAGCTGTTTTTT
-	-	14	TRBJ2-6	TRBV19	CASQTGSGANVLTF	TGTGCCAGCCAAACAGGCTCTGGGGCCAACGTCCTGACTTTC
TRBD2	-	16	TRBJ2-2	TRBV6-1	CASSGTSGRETGELFF	TGTGCCAGCAGTGGGACTAGCGGGAGGGAGACCGGGGAGCTGTTTTTT
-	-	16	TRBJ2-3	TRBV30	CAWSDLSNWGPDTQYF	TGTGCCTGGAGTGACCTGTCCAACTGGGGCCCAGATACGCAGTATTTT
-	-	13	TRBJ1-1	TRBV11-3	CASSFAGNTEAFF	TGTGCCAGCAGCTTTGCGGGGAACACTGAAGCTTTCTTT
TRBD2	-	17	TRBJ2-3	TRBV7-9	CASSPGTSGGGTDTQYF	TGTGCCAGCAGCCCCGGGACTAGCGGGGGGGGCACAGATACGCAGTATTTT
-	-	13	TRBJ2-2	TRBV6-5	CASRHPNTGELFF	TGTGCCAGCCGACATCCGAACACCGGGGAGCTGTTTTTT
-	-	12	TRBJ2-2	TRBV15	CATSRDTGELFF	TGTGCCACCAGCAGAGACACCGGGGAGCTGTTTTTT
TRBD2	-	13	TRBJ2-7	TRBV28	CASSLLTSGRQYF	TGTGCCAGCAGTCTTCTGACTAGCGGGAGGCAGTACTTC
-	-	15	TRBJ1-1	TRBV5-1	CASSLDEGMNTEAFF	TGCGCCAGCAGCTTGGATGAAGGGATGAACACTGAAGCTTTCTTT
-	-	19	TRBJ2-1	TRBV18	CASSLRRGDHPSSYNEQFF	TGTGCCAGCTCCCTTCGGAGGGGTGACCACCCAAGCTCCTACAATGAGCAGTTCTTC
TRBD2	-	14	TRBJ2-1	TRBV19	CASSILAGELEQFF	TGTGCCAGTAGTATATTAGCGGGAGAGTTGGAGCAGTTCTTC
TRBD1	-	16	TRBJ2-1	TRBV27	CAGFDSRDRADNEQFF	TGTGCCGGATTCGACAGTCGGGACAGGGCAGACAATGAGCAGTTCTTC
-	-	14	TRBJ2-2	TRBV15	CATSRFRQLGELFF	TGTGCCACCAGCCGATTTCGTCAGCTCGGGGAGCTGTTTTTT
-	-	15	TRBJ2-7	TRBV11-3	CASSLGPGLSYEQYF	TGTGCCAGCAGCTTAGGGCCAGGGCTCTCCTACGAGCAGTACTTC
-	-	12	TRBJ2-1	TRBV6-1	CASSLAANEQFF	TGTGCCAGCTCACTAGCCGCCAATGAGCAGTTCTTC
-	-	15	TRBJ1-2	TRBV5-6	CASSFGAGTNYGYTF	TGTGCCAGCAGCTTCGGGGCAGGGACTAACTATGGCTACACCTTC
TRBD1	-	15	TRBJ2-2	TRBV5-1	CASSLVTGGFGELFF	TGCGCCAGCAGCTTGGTGACAGGGGGCTTCGGGGAGCTGTTTTTT
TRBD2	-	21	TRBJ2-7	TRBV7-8	CASSSRGAGASGGPASYEQYF	TGTGCCAGCAGCTCACGGGGGGCTGGGGCTAGCGGGGGCCCGGCCTCCTACGAGCAGTACTTC